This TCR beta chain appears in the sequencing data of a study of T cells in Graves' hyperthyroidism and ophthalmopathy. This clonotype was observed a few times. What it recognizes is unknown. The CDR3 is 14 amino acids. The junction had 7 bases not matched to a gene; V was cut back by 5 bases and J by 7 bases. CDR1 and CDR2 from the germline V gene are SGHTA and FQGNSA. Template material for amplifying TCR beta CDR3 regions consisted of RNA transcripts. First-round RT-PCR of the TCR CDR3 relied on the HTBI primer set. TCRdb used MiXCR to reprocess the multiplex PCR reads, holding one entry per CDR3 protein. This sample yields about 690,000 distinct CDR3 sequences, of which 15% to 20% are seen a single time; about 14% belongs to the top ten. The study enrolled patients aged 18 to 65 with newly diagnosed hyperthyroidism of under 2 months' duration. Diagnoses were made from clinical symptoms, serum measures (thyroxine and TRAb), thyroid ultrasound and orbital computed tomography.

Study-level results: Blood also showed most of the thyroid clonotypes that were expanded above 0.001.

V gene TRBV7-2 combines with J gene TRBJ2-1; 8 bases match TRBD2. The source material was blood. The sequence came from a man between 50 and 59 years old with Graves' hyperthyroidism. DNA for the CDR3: TGTGCCAGCAGCGCAATCTTAGCGGGGAATGAGCAGTTCTTC. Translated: CASSAILAGNEQFF.